This TCR beta chain came from a study of Tregs in tolerant kidney transplant recipients. Produced via immunoSEQ multiplex PCR; TCRdb's table is partial and in-frame only. The sample carries about 46,000 clones, about 90% recorded once. The germline gives CDR1 SEHNR, CDR2 FQNEAQ (reference sequence). V lost 2 bases, J lost 2 bases, and 9 bases lay in between. CDR3 length: 14 amino acids. This receptor was identified in a human donor in good health. Sequenced: Tregs from blood. This chain connects TRBV7-9 to TRBJ1-1, with D unclear. CDR3: CASSLWESNTEAFF. Here the CDR3 DNA reads TGTGCCAGCAGCTTATGGGAAAGTAACACTGAAGCTTTCTTT.